This is a list of T cell receptor beta chains from one sample in a study of blood T cell repertoires in COVID-19. TCRdb keeps only in-frame clones here, not all; method: immunoSEQ multiplex PCR. The table has roughly 200,000 clones, about 86% seen once. The sequenced sample was peripheral blood. Receptors were obtained from a woman in her 50s with COVID-19, enrolled during active disease. CDR3s include the opening cysteine and the closing phenylalanine or tryptophan. D genes are given only for firm matches. Only part of the rows carry a size: once, few, many, or a class if the clone is expanded.

>TRBV5-1|few|TRBJ2-1|.
CASSLGSIGVQVNEQFF
TGCGCCAGCAGCTTGGGTAGTATCGGGGTTCAGGTTAATGAGCAGTTCTTC
>TRBV9|.|TRBJ2-6|TRBD1
CASSYRDSLYSGANVLTF
TGTGCCAGCAGCTATCGGGACAGTTTGTACTCTGGGGCCAACGTCCTGACTTTC
>TRBV6-5|.|TRBJ2-7|TRBD1
CASSDALQGNEQYF
TGTGCCAGCAGCGATGCCCTACAGGGGAACGAGCAGTACTTC
>TRBV6-5|.|TRBJ2-7|TRBD2
CASRRDTSGGDEQYF
TGTGCCAGCAGGCGCGATACTAGCGGGGGGGACGAGCAGTACTTC
>TRBV6-5|.|TRBJ2-1|TRBD1
CASDRVLDEQFF
TGTGCCAGCGACAGGGTTCTCGATGAGCAGTTCTTC
>TRBV10-1|.|TRBJ2-1|TRBD1
CASSDAATGVHEQFF
TGCGCCAGCAGCGACGCCGCGACAGGGGTGCATGAGCAGTTCTTC
>TRBV19|once|TRBJ1-3|.
CASSVAQGNTIYF
TGTGCCAGTAGTGTAGCGCAGGGAAACACCATATATTTT
>TRBV19|once|TRBJ1-3|.
CASTWGPLVSGNTIYF
TGTGCCAGTACCTGGGGCCCTTTGGTTTCTGGAAACACCATATATTTT
>TRBV27|few|TRBJ1-1|.
CASSRGGFLTEAFF
TGTGCCAGCAGTCGGGGGGGGTTTCTCACTGAAGCTTTCTTT
>TRBV2|.|TRBJ1-2|TRBD1
CASNRQGHGYTF
TGTGCCAGCAATCGACAGGGCCATGGCTACACCTTC
>TRBV24-1|.|TRBJ1-5|TRBD1
CATSAAGGWQPQHF
TGTGCCACCAGTGCGGCAGGGGGCTGGCAGCCCCAGCATTTT
>TRBV2|.|TRBJ1-3|.
CASSDVSGNTIYF
TGTGCCAGCAGTGACGTCTCTGGAAACACCATATATTTT
>TRBV18|.|TRBJ1-1|TRBD1
CASSPRTGRIGKAFF
TGTGCCAGCTCACCGCGGACAGGGAGGATCGGAAAGGCTTTCTTT
>TRBV6-5|.|TRBJ1-5|.
CASSPRQSNQPQHF
TGTGCCAGCAGTCCCCGACAGAGCAATCAGCCCCAGCATTTT
>TRBV6-6|few|TRBJ2-3|.
CASSPILDTQYF
TGTGCCAGCAGCCCTATCCTAGATACGCAGTATTTT
>TRBV6-5|.|TRBJ2-7|TRBD2
CASSYSGGEYEQYF
TGTGCCAGCAGTTACTCGGGGGGGGAGTACGAGCAGTACTTC
>TRBV12-5|.|TRBJ1-6|.
CASGLVPKMAFYSPLHF
TGTGCTAGTGGTTTGGTACCCAAGATGGCTTTTTATTCACCCCTCCACTTT
>TRBV5-1|once|TRBJ1-2|TRBD1
CASSYGTGPGYTF
TGCGCCAGCAGCTACGGGACAGGCCCTGGCTACACCTTC
>TRBV3-1/TRBV3-2|.|TRBJ2-1|TRBD2
CASSQGLAGRPYNEQFF
TGTGCCAGCAGCCAGGGCTTAGCGGGGAGACCCTACAATGAGCAGTTCTTC
>TRBV6-5|.|TRBJ1-2|TRBD1
CASSPDRSYGYTF
TGTGCCAGCAGCCCGGACAGGTCCTATGGCTACACCTTC
>TRBV28|.|TRBJ2-1|.
CASSLEGYNEQFF
TGTGCCAGCAGTTTAGAGGGTTACAATGAGCAGTTCTTC
>TRBV5-1|once|TRBJ2-5|TRBD2
CASRTSGGEETQYF
TGCGCCAGCAGGACTAGCGGGGGGGAGGAGACCCAGTACTTC
>TRBV6-6|.|TRBJ2-1|TRBD1
CASSVDRGQEQFF
TGTGCCAGCAGTGTGGACAGGGGGCAGGAGCAGTTCTTC
>TRBV19|few|TRBJ1-1|TRBD1
CASSVDRGEAFF
TGTGCCAGTAGTGTCGACAGGGGTGAAGCTTTCTTT
>TRBV19|.|TRBJ1-1|.
CASSISSLNTEAFF
TGTGCCAGTAGTATAAGTAGTTTGAACACTGAAGCTTTCTTT
>TRBV11-2|.|TRBJ2-7|TRBD1
CASSPRAGGDEQYF
TGTGCCAGCAGCCCCCGGGCAGGGGGCGACGAGCAGTACTTC
>TRBV25-1|.|TRBJ1-1|.
CASSEGGGREAFF
TGTGCCAGCAGTGAAGGGGGGGGAAGGGAAGCTTTCTTT
>TRBV23-1|.|TRBJ2-2|.
CASRWGDTNGELFF
TGCGCCAGCAGGTGGGGGGATACTAACGGGGAGCTGTTTTTT
>TRBV9|.|TRBJ2-5|.
CASSAVGGDGIQETQYF
TGTGCCAGCAGCGCCGTAGGGGGGGACGGAATACAAGAGACCCAGTACTTC
>TRBV23-1|.|TRBJ2-6|.
CASSHLDGANVLTF
TGCGCCAGCAGTCATCTAGACGGGGCCAACGTCCTGACTTTC
>TRBV19|.|TRBJ1-5|.
CASSITGPNQPQHF
TGTGCCAGTAGTATCACGGGTCCGAATCAGCCCCAGCATTTT
>TRBV5-4|.|TRBJ1-2|TRBD1
CASSLAGGIDYGYTF
TGTGCCAGCAGCTTGGCAGGGGGCATCGACTATGGCTACACCTTC
>TRBV12-5|.|TRBJ1-5|TRBD1
CASASPRDRGTFSNQPQHF
TGTGCTAGTGCCTCTCCCCGGGACAGGGGGACATTTAGCAATCAGCCCCAGCATTTT
>TRBV24-1|.|TRBJ1-5|TRBD1
CATSDFGAGGSWSFSNQPQHF
TGTGCCACCAGTGATTTCGGGGCAGGGGGTTCATGGTCGTTTAGCAATCAGCCCCAGCATTTT
>TRBV7-9|.|TRBJ1-3|.
CASSWTASGNTIYF
TGTGCCAGCAGCTGGACAGCTTCAGGAAACACCATATATTTT
>TRBV5-6|.|TRBJ1-2|TRBD1
CASSGLDRVIDYGYTF
TGTGCCAGCAGCGGTCTCGACAGGGTCATAGACTATGGCTACACCTTC
>TRBV11-3|.|TRBJ2-3|TRBD2
CASSLAPGLAGGPDTQYF
TGTGCCAGCAGCTTAGCCCCGGGACTAGCGGGGGGGCCAGATACGCAGTATTTT
>TRBV19|.|TRBJ1-1|TRBD1
CASASQGGGTEAFF
TGTGCCAGTGCCTCACAGGGGGGAGGGACTGAAGCTTTCTTT
>TRBV19|.|TRBJ2-1|TRBD2
CASSSRTRREGEQFF
TGTGCCAGTAGTTCCCGGACTAGAAGGGAGGGTGAGCAGTTCTTC
>TRBV5-6|.|TRBJ2-2|TRBD2
CASGLAGALTGELFF
TGTGCCAGCGGCCTAGCGGGGGCCCTCACCGGGGAGCTGTTTTTT
>TRBV24-1|.|TRBJ2-1|TRBD2
CATSDRTSIRLNEQFF
TGTGCCACCAGTGACAGGACTAGCATCAGGTTGAATGAGCAGTTCTTC
>TRBV28|.|TRBJ1-5|TRBD1
CASSLNRDRVQPQHF
TGTGCCAGCAGTTTAAACCGGGACAGGGTTCAGCCCCAGCATTTT
>TRBV30|.|TRBJ1-2|TRBD1
CAWSVDRGRYGYTF
TGTGCCTGGAGTGTCGACAGGGGGAGGTATGGCTACACCTTC
>TRBV7-6|few|TRBJ1-6|.
CASSLAPTGQALHF
TGTGCCAGCAGCTTAGCCCCCACAGGTCAGGCCCTCCACTTT
>TRBV4-1|few|TRBJ1-2|TRBD1
CASSRPEDRVIKGYTF
TGCGCCAGCAGCCGCCCCGAGGACAGGGTCATTAAGGGCTACACCTTC
>TRBV9|few|TRBJ2-3|.
CASSPRVKDTQYF
TGTGCCAGCAGCCCCCGGGTGAAGGATACGCAGTATTTT
>TRBV7-2|.|TRBJ2-3|TRBD2
CASSLGSGGRSTDTQYF
TGTGCCAGCAGCTTAGGAAGCGGGGGGCGTAGCACAGATACGCAGTATTTT
>TRBV6-1|once|TRBJ2-1|TRBD1
CASSDRGLEGNEQFF
TGTGCCAGCAGTGACAGGGGGCTCGAGGGCAATGAGCAGTTCTTC
>TRBV21-1|.|TRBJ2-2|.
CASSRPGQGCGGELFF
TGTGCCAGCAGCAGGCCGGGACAGGGGTGCGGCGGGGAGCTGTTTTTT
>TRBV2|.|TRBJ2-3|TRBD2
CASSEETSRTDTQYF
TGTGCCAGCAGTGAGGAGACTAGCCGCACAGATACGCAGTATTTT
>TRBV19|.|TRBJ1-5|TRBD1
CASSIRQGVEQPQHF
TGTGCCAGTAGTATTCGACAGGGTGTTGAGCAGCCCCAGCATTTT
>TRBV14|.|TRBJ1-3|.
CASSLYGGSHENTIYF
TGTGCCAGCAGCCTTTACGGGGGAAGTCACGAAAACACCATATATTTT
>TRBV10-3|.|TRBJ1-2|TRBD1
CAITPETGGYYGYTF
TGTGCCATCACCCCAGAGACAGGGGGATATTATGGCTACACCTTC
>TRBV5-1|once|TRBJ2-7|TRBD2
CASSLTSGGSGEQYF
TGCGCCAGCAGCCTCACTAGCGGGGGATCGGGAGAGCAGTACTTC